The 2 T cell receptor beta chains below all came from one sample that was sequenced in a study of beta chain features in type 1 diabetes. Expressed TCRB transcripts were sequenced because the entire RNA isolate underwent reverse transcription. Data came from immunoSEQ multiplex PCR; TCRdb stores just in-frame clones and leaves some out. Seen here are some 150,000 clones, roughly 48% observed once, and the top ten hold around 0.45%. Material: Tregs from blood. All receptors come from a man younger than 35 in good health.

CDR3 DNA sequence: TGCGCCAGCAGCTTGGGGGGAACCGGGACAAACTACTACGAGCAGTACTTC. It encodes CASSLGGTGTNYYEQYF. The chain combines TRBV5-1 with TRBJ2-7; weak D call: TRBD1 (6 bases). CDR3 length: 17 residues. From germline, CDR1 is SGHRS and CDR2 YFSETQ. V lost 0 bases to trimming and J lost 3 bases, with 19 bases between them.

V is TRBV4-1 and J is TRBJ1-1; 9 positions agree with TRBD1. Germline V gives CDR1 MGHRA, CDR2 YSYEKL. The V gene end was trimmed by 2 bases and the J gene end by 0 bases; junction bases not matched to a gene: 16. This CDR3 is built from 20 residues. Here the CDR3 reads CASSQTQDRGSFRLNTEAFF. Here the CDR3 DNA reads TGCGCCAGCAGCCAAACCCAGGACAGGGGTTCGTTTAGGTTGAACACTGAAGCTTTCTTT.